Below are 26 T cell receptor beta chains sequenced from a single sample in a study of OX40 agonist ivuxolimab in advanced cancers. Sequencing was performed with immunoSEQ multiplex PCR; in TCRdb, only in-frame clones are kept and a portion is missing. The sample has over 65,000 clones, 92% seen once. Material: CD4+ or CD8+ T cells sorted from blood, obtained in a trial of the OX40 agonist ivuxolimab. These receptors were obtained from an adult with an advanced solid tumor such as melanoma, head and neck, liver or kidney cancer.

This clone occurred once. The chain combines TRBV5-1 with TRBJ2-1; 9 nucleotides align to TRBD2. Germline assignment: CDR1 SGHRS and CDR2 YFSETQ. Unmatched junction bases numbered 4, after V lost 1 base and J lost 5 bases. The CDR3 runs 15 residues. CDR3 nucleotides: TGCGCCAGCAGCTTGCAGGCTAGCGGGGACAATGAGCAGTTCTTC. Its translation is CASSLQASGDNEQFF.

This chain connects TRBV7-9 to TRBJ1-1, with 7 nucleotides matching TRBD1. This CDR3 has 14 residues. Trimming removed 2 bases from V and 5 bases from J; junction bases left unmatched: 5. Germline V CDR1 and CDR2: SEHNR, FQNEAQ (reference sequence). The CDR3 sequence: CASSLTGAGTEAFF. CDR3 coding DNA: TGTGCCAGCAGCTTAACAGGGGCGGGGACTGAAGCTTTCTTT.

This clone was seen a single time. This chain joins TRBV19 and TRBJ2-5, with a weak D call TRBD2 (7 bases). CDR1 LNHDA and CDR2 SQIVND come from the germline V gene (reference sequence). V lost 3 bases to trimming and J lost 4 bases, with 15 bases between them. This CDR3 has 15 amino acids. DNA of the CDR3: TGTGCCAGTAGTATGGGGGGGGCGGTGAGAGAGACCCAGTACTTC. Residues: CASSMGGAVRETQYF.

This clone appeared a single time. This chain joins TRBV4-3 and TRBJ2-2, with D possibly TRBD1 on 8 matching bases. The CDR3 sequence is 17 residues long. Germline CDR1 is LGHNA and CDR2 is YSLEER. Trimming took 4 bases from V and 0 from J, leaving 15 bases between them. CDR3 protein: CASSRSGTGTNTGELFF. The CDR3 DNA is TGCGCCAGCAGCCGAAGCGGGACAGGCACGAACACCGGGGAGCTGTTTTTT.

This chain joins TRBV6-1 and TRBJ2-7; 10 nucleotides align to TRBD1. Germline CDR1 MNHNS, CDR2 SASEGT. After removal of 7 bases from V and 5 bases from J, the junction contained 8 bases not matched to a gene. This CDR3 has 14 amino acids. The CDR3 DNA is TGTGCCAGCATGTCGACAGGGGGCACTGACGAGCAGTACTTC. The encoded protein is CASMSTGGTDEQYF.

In nucleotides, the CDR3 is TGTGCCAGCAGCGTTTACAGGGTGGGTCGAACTGAAGCTTTCTTT. This codes for CASSVYRVGRTEAFF. The chain has TRBV5-6 and TRBJ1-1, with D perhaps matching TRBD1 (6 bases). The V gene lost 4 bases and the J gene lost 5 bases, with 18 bases spanning the gap. The CDR3 is 15 amino acids. The germline gives CDR1 SGHDT, CDR2 YYEEEE.

The rearrangement joins TRBV9 to TRBJ2-1; 7 nucleotides align to TRBD2. Per the germline V gene, CDR1 is SGDLS and CDR2 is YYNGEE. Trimming removed 3 bases from V and 4 bases from J; junction bases left unmatched: 10. The CDR3 loop spans 16 amino acids. This CDR3 reads CASSARSGRGYNEQFF. The CDR3 DNA follows: TGTGCCAGCAGCGCCCGTTCGGGGAGGGGATACAATGAGCAGTTCTTC.

The J gene is TRBJ2-5, the V gene TRBV7-3; TRBD1 matches 7 bases. J gave up 2 bases and V 6 bases, and 9 bases lay outside the gene matches. Germline assignment: CDR1 SGHTA and CDR2 FQGTGA. CDR3 length: 15 residues. DNA for the CDR3: TGTGCCAGCAGTCTCGGGACAGAAAGACAAGAGACCCAGTACTTC. Translated, it gives CASSLGTERQETQYF.

This chain joins TRBV5-6 and TRBJ1-1, with TRBD1 matching 7 bases. Germline V gene sequence: CDR1 SGHDT, CDR2 YYEEEE. This CDR3 has 13 residues. With V trimmed by 4 bases and J by 4 bases, 4 bases remained unmatched. The CDR3: CASSPDRTTEAFF. CDR3 DNA: TGTGCCAGCAGCCCGGACAGGACCACTGAAGCTTTCTTT. The full variable domain, rest sourced from reference TRBV5-6 and TRBJ1-1, is DAGVTQSPTHLIKTRGQQVTLRCSPKSGHDTVSWYQQALGQGPQFIFQYYEEEERQRGNFPDRFSGHQFPNYSSELNVNALLLGDSALYLCASSPDRTTEAFFGQGTRLTVV.

The CDR3 bases are TGTGCCTGGGATTCTGGGAGGGGGACTGAAGCTTTCTTT. Its protein product is CAWDSGRGTEAFF. The rearrangement links TRBV30 to TRBJ1-1; D may be TRBD1 (6 bases). Germline CDR1 is GTSNPN and CDR2 is SVGIG (reference sequence). V lost 5 bases and J 5 bases, leaving 15 bases between the germline ends. The CDR3 sequence is 13 residues long.

This chain joins TRBV6-1 and TRBJ2-2; D call uncertain. With 2 bases removed from V and 1 base from J, the gap between germline ends came to 14 bases. The CDR3 extends over 17 amino acids. In germline, CDR1 is MNHNS, CDR2 SASEGT. DNA of the CDR3: TGTGCCAGCAGTGAAAGTTTTGGGCAGCTGAACACCGGGGAGCTGTTTTTT. Its translation is CASSESFGQLNTGELFF.

The chain uses TRBV19 and TRBJ1-4; 8 nucleotides match TRBD1. The V and J ends lost 3 bases and 2 bases, in that order; junction bases with no gene match: 2. CDR1 is LNHDA and CDR2 is SQIVND in the germline V gene (reference sequence). CDR3 length equals 15 residues. CDR3 coding DNA: TGTGCCAGTAGTATCCGGACAGGGACTAATGAAAAACTGTTTTTT. Its translation: CASSIRTGTNEKLFF.

This chain connects TRBV7-2 to TRBJ2-7, with D uncertain. The V and J ends lost 1 base and 6 bases respectively, with 4 bases between them. From germline, CDR1 is SGHTA and CDR2 FQGNSA. The CDR3 spans 11 residues. CDR3 sequence: CASSLVLEQYF. The DNA for the CDR3 is TGTGCCAGCAGCTTAGTGCTCGAGCAGTACTTC. Full variable domain (missing parts from reference TRBV7-2 and TRBJ2-7): GAGVSQSPSNKVTEKGKDVELRCDPISGHTALYWYRQSLGQGLEFLIYFQGNSAPDKSGLPSDRFSAERTGGSVSTLTIQRTQQEDSAVYLCASSLVLEQYFGPGTRLTVT.

In its sample, this clone was seen once. This chain uses TRBV9 with TRBJ2-7; 7 nucleotides match TRBD2. Trimming took 0 bases from V and 2 from J; bases not matched to a gene: 2. The germline V gene has CDR1 SGDLS and CDR2 YYNGEE. The CDR3 contains 14 residues. For the CDR3, the DNA is TGTGCCAGCAGCGTAGGAGGGAGGGCCTACGAGCAGTACTTC. Translating gives CASSVGGRAYEQYF.

This clone showed up just once. The chain joins TRBV19 to TRBJ1-1; maybe TRBD1 (5 bases). Germline CDR1 LNHDA, CDR2 SQIVND (reference sequence). Trimming removed 2 bases from V and 1 base from J, with 14 bases in between. CDR3 size: 16 residues. The CDR3 here is CASSIRRGVGNTEAFF. As DNA, the CDR3 is TGTGCCAGTAGTATAAGGAGAGGGGTAGGGAACACTGAAGCTTTCTTT.

V and J are TRBV4-1 and TRBJ2-7, with a tentative D call TRBD1 (6 bases). Germline V gives CDR1 MGHRA, CDR2 YSYEKL. The CDR3 length is 16 residues. V was trimmed by 1 base and J by 4 bases, leaving 17 bases between them. CDR3 sequence: CASSQGGGRGRYEQYF. DNA for the CDR3: TGCGCCAGCAGCCAAGGTGGGGGCCGGGGTCGATACGAGCAGTACTTC.

The genes are TRBV19 and TRBJ2-7; D might be TRBD2 (7 bases). CDR3 length: 13 amino acids. Trimming left V 8 bases short and J 9 bases short, with 20 bases between. Germline V gene data show CDR1 as LNHDA and CDR2 as SQIVND (reference sequence). CDR3 DNA: TGTGCCAGTTCAGGGGAACTAGCGAATGTGCAGTACTTC. Translating gives CASSGELANVQYF.

The V and J genes are TRBV5-1 and TRBJ2-7; 12 bases align to TRBD1. Germline V gives CDR1 SGHRS, CDR2 YFSETQ. J lost 2 bases, V lost 4 bases, and 4 bases had no gene match. The CDR3 spans 15 residues. The CDR3 coding sequence is TGCGCCAGCAGCCCCGGGGACAGGGGGCCCTACGAGCAGTACTTC. Amino acids: CASSPGDRGPYEQYF. The variable domain in full, completed from reference TRBV5-1 and TRBJ2-7, reads KAGVTQTPRYLIKTRGQQVTLSCSPISGHRSVSWYQQTPGQGLQFLFEYFSETQRNKGNFPGRFSGRQFSNSRSEMNVSTLELGDSALYLCASSPGDRGPYEQYFGPGTRLTVT.

This clone was observed a single time. J is TRBJ1-5 and V is TRBV5-8; D possibly corresponds to TRBD1 (5 bases). Germline V gives CDR1 SGHTS, CDR2 YDEGEE. This CDR3 has 16 amino acids. Trimming took 2 bases from V and 3 from J, leaving 15 bases between them. The CDR3 loop is CASSFDWGGNNQPQHF. The CDR3 DNA follows: TGTGCCAGCAGCTTTGACTGGGGCGGGAACAATCAGCCCCAGCATTTT.

This clone was seen a single time. The chain carries TRBV29-1 and TRBJ1-1, with unresolved D. This CDR3 is built from 15 residues. V gave up 6 bases and J gave up 1 base, with 18 bases separating them. From germline, CDR1 is SQVTM and CDR2 ANQGSEA. This chain's CDR3 is CSVLGSVGWNTEAFF. The CDR3 coding sequence is TGCAGCGTCCTAGGATCGGTGGGCTGGAACACTGAAGCTTTCTTT.

The chain combines TRBV7-3 with TRBJ1-1, with unresolved D. Germline V gene lookup returns CDR1 SGHTA and CDR2 FQGTGA. This CDR3 comprises 13 residues. The V gene lost 1 base and the J gene lost 1 base, with 4 bases spanning the gap. As DNA, the CDR3 is TGTGCCAGCAGCTTAATGGCGAACACTGAAGCTTTCTTT. Protein: CASSLMANTEAFF.

The rearrangement uses TRBV30 and TRBJ2-5, with 8 nucleotides matching TRBD2. CDR1 is GTSNPN, CDR2 SVGIG, per germline (reference sequence). The V segment lost 2 bases and the J segment 2 bases; nucleotides outside the gene matches: 7. This CDR3 has 15 residues. CDR3 loop: CAWSLPAGDQETQYF. The CDR3 region has the DNA TGTGCCTGGAGTCTGCCAGCGGGAGATCAAGAGACCCAGTACTTC.

This chain uses TRBV28 with TRBJ1-1; weak D call: TRBD1 (5 bases). The CDR3 is 15 amino acids. Germline values: CDR1 MDHEN, CDR2 SYDVKM. The V end was cut by 8 bases, the J end by 5 bases, with 21 bases between. The CDR3 here is CASSWSAGRGTEAFF. CDR3 bases: TGTGCCAGCTCCTGGTCGGCAGGGCGGGGGACTGAAGCTTTCTTT.

The chain joins TRBV19 to TRBJ1-2; D gene uncertain. V lost 6 bases and J 0 bases, leaving 20 bases between the germline ends. The CDR3 sequence is 17 residues long. Germline loops: CDR1 LNHDA, CDR2 SQIVND (reference sequence). CDR3 nucleotide sequence: TGTGCCAGTAGGTGGGCCATAGCGGCCCTATCTAACTATGGCTACACCTTC. It codes for CASRWAIAALSNYGYTF.

This chain joins TRBV5-6 and TRBJ1-4; 7 bases line up with TRBD1. CDR3 size: 14 residues. From germline, CDR1 is SGHDT and CDR2 YYEEEE. The junction had 7 bases not matched to a gene; V was cut back by 4 bases and J by 7 bases. The CDR3 coding sequence is TGTGCCAGCAGCGCGAGGGGGCCTAGTGAAAAACTGTTTTTT. Amino acid sequence: CASSARGPSEKLFF.

The rearrangement links TRBV7-9 to TRBJ2-2, with 13 bases identical to TRBD2. Germline values: CDR1 SEHNR, CDR2 FQNEAQ (reference sequence). This CDR3 is built from 17 residues. V was pared by 5 bases and J by 5 bases, with 8 bases of the junction left unmatched. The CDR3 protein is CASSHYRLAGGTGELFF. The DNA for the CDR3 is TGTGCCAGCAGCCACTACCGACTAGCGGGAGGAACCGGGGAGCTGTTTTTT.